One sample yielded the 3 T cell receptor beta chains listed below, sequenced in a study of blood T cell repertoires in COVID-19. Profiled with immunoSEQ multiplex PCR; TCRdb holds only in-frame clones, not every one. Here the sample spans about 130,000 clones, about 85% being singletons. The sample was peripheral blood. These receptors originate from a man older than 75 with active or convalescent COVID-19.

The J gene is TRBJ2-5, the V gene TRBV4-1, with TRBD2 matching over 14 bases. Germline CDR1 and CDR2: MGHRA and YSYEKL. The CDR3 covers 16 residues. V lost 1 base to trimming and J lost 6 bases; unmatched junction nucleotides: 4. CDR3 sequence (DNA): TGCGCCAGCAGCCAAGCAGGGACTAGCGGGGGAAAGACCCAGTACTTC. Its protein is CASSQAGTSGGKTQYF.

The chain has TRBV7-9 and TRBJ1-6; the D is unclear. Trimming shortened V by 5 bases and J by 9 bases, and 11 bases separated the two germline ends. The germline V gene encodes CDR1 SEHNR and CDR2 FQNEAQ (reference sequence). The CDR3 has 13 residues. CDR3 region: CASSAIIGSPLHF. CDR3 in DNA: TGTGCCAGCAGCGCCATCATCGGTTCACCCCTCCACTTT.

The genes are TRBV3-1 (or the pseudogene TRBV3-2) and TRBJ2-7; TRBD2 matches 10 bases. V was clipped by 5 bases and J by 6 bases; unmatched bases: 25. CDR1 is LGHDT and CDR2 is YNNKEL in the germline V gene (reference sequence). The CDR3 spans 20 residues. The CDR3 reads CASSSRLGAGGPITKLEQYF. The CDR3 DNA is TGTGCCAGCAGCTCTCGTCTTGGAGCGGGGGGGCCAATAACTAAGCTCGAGCAGTACTTC.